Listed here are 20 T cell receptor beta chains from one sample, sequenced in a study of shared clonotypes between healthy human individuals. The assay was immunoSEQ multiplex PCR, and TCRdb's table has in-frame clones only and misses some. The sample gives about 870,000 clones, about 91% of which show up once; about 25% is in the top ten. Selected positively for CCR7 and CD45RO-negative, naive CD8 cells excluded terminally differentiated effector memory CD45RA+ cells. The sequencing input was naive CD8+ T cells sorted from blood. Receptors originate from a man aged 25 to 45 in good health.

V gene TRBV6-6 combines with J gene TRBJ2-7; 8 nucleotides match TRBD1. Germline CDR1 reads MNHNY; CDR2 reads SVGAGI (reference sequence). The J segment lost 6 bases and the V segment lost 5 bases, leaving 12 bases of the junction unmatched. This CDR3 has 15 amino acids. CDR3 in amino acids: CASSTRTGLDREQYF. As DNA, the CDR3 is TGTGCCAGCAGTACCAGGACAGGGCTTGACCGCGAGCAGTACTTC.

The V call is TRBV11-2, the J call TRBJ2-1, with D tentatively TRBD2 (6 bases). Germline CDR1 and CDR2: SGHAT and FQNNGV. The CDR3 has 14 residues. V shed 4 bases and J shed 9 bases, with 16 bases lying between them. This CDR3 reads CASSSRLVTSEQFF. The CDR3 DNA is TGTGCCAGCAGCTCCCGACTAGTTACCAGTGAGCAGTTCTTC.

The rearrangement joins TRBV19 to TRBJ1-1, with 10 bases matching TRBD1. This CDR3 contains 14 residues. Germline V gene sequence: CDR1 LNHDA, CDR2 SQIVND (reference sequence). V dropped 5 bases and J dropped 4; count of bases not matched to a gene: 4. CDR3 loop: CASSPTGGLTEAFF. CDR3 bases: TGTGCCAGTAGTCCGACAGGGGGCCTCACTGAAGCTTTCTTT.

This chain links TRBV5-5 with TRBJ2-2; TRBD2 matches at 7 bases. Germline loops: CDR1 SGHKS, CDR2 YYEKEE (reference sequence). The CDR3 sequence is 16 residues long. The trim removed 7 bases at V and 5 bases at J, leaving 14 bases unmatched. The CDR3 DNA reads TGTGCCAGCGGGTTTGGGGCGGGAGTTGAGACCGGGGAGCTGTTTTTT. This encodes CASGFGAGVETGELFF.

This chain joins TRBV7-9 and TRBJ2-1; 9 bases map to TRBD1. CDR1 and CDR2 from the germline V gene are SEHNR and FQNEAQ (reference sequence). Trimming at V came to 5 bases and at J to 7 bases, leaving 9 bases not matched to a gene. CDR3 size: 15 residues. CDR3 nucleotide sequence: TGTGCCAGCAGCCACCCAGGACAGGGGAGGAATGAGCAGTTCTTC. Amino acids: CASSHPGQGRNEQFF.

CDR3 sequence reads: CASSLTSGSSYEQYF. The CDR3 coding sequence is TGTGCCAGCAGTTTGACTAGCGGGTCTTCCTACGAGCAGTACTTC. This chain links TRBV6-5 with TRBJ2-7, with 10 bases identical to TRBD2. CDR3 length equals 15 residues. Trimming removed 4 bases from V and 1 base from J; junction bases left unmatched: 4. Germline-derived CDR1 and CDR2 are MNHEY and SVGAGI.

Worth noting for this clone: This specimen includes other DNA sequences encoding the same CDR3. This chain's CDR3 is CASSYSYEQYF. DNA of the CDR3: TGTGCCAGCAGTTACTCCTACGAGCAGTACTTC. The chain has TRBV28 and TRBJ2-7, with D unclear. This CDR3 region has 11 residues. Germline V CDR1 and CDR2: MDHEN, SYDVKM. V lost 4 bases to trimming and J lost 0 bases, with 1 base between them.

The chain employs TRBV6-6 and TRBJ2-1; 7 bases are shared with TRBD2. This CDR3 spans 16 amino acids. Germline assignment: CDR1 MNHNY and CDR2 SVGAGI (reference sequence). With V trimmed by 0 bases and J by 3 bases, 5 bases remained unmatched. The CDR3 coding sequence is TGTGCCAGCAGTTACTCACGGGAGGAATTCTACAATGAGCAGTTCTTC. Translation: CASSYSREEFYNEQFF.

The chain has TRBV4-3 and TRBJ2-7; TRBD2 matches at 7 bases. The V gene's germline CDR1 is LGHNA and CDR2 YSLEER. The J segment lost 2 bases and the V segment lost 3 bases, leaving 4 bases of the junction unmatched. The CDR3 extends over 14 amino acids. CDR3 region: CASSQRGSPYEQYF. The CDR3 nucleotides read TGCGCCAGCAGCCAGCGGGGGAGTCCCTACGAGCAGTACTTC.

This sequence joins TRBV6-5 and TRBJ2-6; the D is unclear. The CDR3 totals 14 residues. Germline V gene lookup returns CDR1 MNHEY and CDR2 SVGAGI. V was clipped by 5 bases and J by 0 bases, with 5 bases between them. DNA for the CDR3: TGTGCCAGCAGTGAGTACTCTGGGGCCAACGTCCTGACTTTC. Amino acids: CASSEYSGANVLTF.

CDR3 bases: TGCGCCAGCAGCTTGACTAGCGCCTCCTACGAGCAGTACTTC. This codes for CASSLTSASYEQYF. J is TRBJ2-7 and V is TRBV5-1; the match to TRBD2 covers 7 bases. Germline assignment: CDR1 SGHRS and CDR2 YFSETQ. This CDR3 comprises 14 residues. The junction had 1 base not matched to a gene; V was cut back by 1 base and J by 0 bases.

The chain uses TRBV19 and TRBJ2-1; tentatively, D is TRBD2 (6 bases). Trimming removed 6 bases from V and 0 bases from J, with 15 bases in between. This CDR3 contains 16 residues. CDR1 LNHDA and CDR2 SQIVND come from the germline V gene (reference sequence). CDR3 bases: TGTGCCAGTAGCATCCTGTGGGGGGACTCCTACAATGAGCAGTTCTTC. This sequence encodes CASSILWGDSYNEQFF.

This sequence joins TRBV9 and TRBJ2-1; TRBD2 aligns across 8 bases. V gave up 2 bases and J gave up 1 base; unmatched junction bases: 11. This CDR3 region has 18 residues. CDR1 and CDR2 from the germline V gene are SGDLS and YYNGEE. DNA of the CDR3: TGTGCCAGCAGCGTTAATCCCTTAGCGGGGACTTCCTACAATGAGCAGTTCTTC. It yields the protein CASSVNPLAGTSYNEQFF.

The V call is TRBV15, the J call TRBJ2-7; D remains ambiguous. CDR3 length: 13 residues. Trimming left V 2 bases short and J 5 bases short, with 10 bases between. Germline V gene sequence: CDR1 LNHNV, CDR2 YYDKDF (reference sequence). CDR3 bases: TGTGCCACCAGCAGAACCCGGAGTGACGAGCAGTACTTC. It yields the protein CATSRTRSDEQYF.

This chain links TRBV4-1 with TRBJ1-3; D may be TRBD1 (5 bases). Per the germline V gene, CDR1 is MGHRA and CDR2 is YSYEKL. V was trimmed by 2 bases and J by 6 bases, leaving 20 bases between them. CDR3 length: 17 amino acids. CDR3 residues: CASSQTQEPLGENTIYF. The CDR3 DNA follows: TGCGCCAGCAGCCAAACACAGGAGCCATTGGGGGAAAACACCATATATTTT.

The chain employs TRBV9 and TRBJ2-6, with D unclear. V dropped 0 bases and J dropped 0 bases, with 4 bases sitting between them. Germline V gene data show CDR1 as SGDLS and CDR2 as YYNGEE. This CDR3 has 15 amino acids. The CDR3 DNA is TGTGCCAGCAGCGTAGTTAGCTCTGGGGCCAACGTCCTGACTTTC. Translated: CASSVVSSGANVLTF.

This rearrangement joins TRBV4-2 to TRBJ2-1; D gene ambiguous. CDR3 length equals 13 residues. Germline-derived CDR1 and CDR2 are LGHNA and YNFKEQ. V dropped 1 base and J dropped 8 bases, with 9 bases sitting between them. This CDR3 reads CASSQAVWYEQFF. In DNA, the CDR3 is TGTGCCAGCAGCCAAGCGGTTTGGTATGAGCAGTTCTTC.

The chain carries TRBV2 and TRBJ2-7; TRBD2 matches 13 bases. Trimming took 5 bases from V and 1 from J; bases not matched to a gene: 5. Per germline, CDR1 SNHLY and CDR2 FYNNEI. This CDR3 is built from 16 residues. The CDR3 is CASSRGLAGSSYEQYF. In nucleotides, the CDR3 is TGTGCCAGCAGTAGGGGACTAGCGGGATCGTCCTACGAGCAGTACTTC.

The V gene is TRBV4-1, the J gene TRBJ2-7; TRBD2 matches 9 bases. In germline, CDR1 is MGHRA, CDR2 YSYEKL. With 0 bases clipped from V and 6 bases from J, the junction kept 6 bases outside the gene matches. The CDR3 runs 15 residues. The CDR3 loop is CASSQDHASGVEQYF. The CDR3 DNA reads as TGCGCCAGCAGCCAAGATCACGCTAGCGGGGTCGAGCAGTACTTC.

This rearrangement joins TRBV2 to TRBJ2-7; 10 nucleotides align to TRBD2. The CDR3 totals 13 residues. The trim removed 10 bases at V and 9 bases at J, leaving 12 bases unmatched. Per germline, CDR1 SNHLY and CDR2 FYNNEI. In nucleotides, the CDR3 is TGTGCCACCGGACTAGCGGAGGGGGCGGGGCAGTACTTC. This sequence encodes CATGLAEGAGQYF.